The sequence of this TCR beta chain was determined in a study of T cells in Graves' hyperthyroidism and ophthalmopathy (dated by TCRdb to between 2017 and 2020). Turning to the overall study: Peripheral blood was sampled at the time of initial diagnosis, prior to any treatment. The study also compared thyroid tissue and blood T-cell repertoires from several Graves' hyperthyroidism patients. An independent validation cohort of about 20 hyperthyroidism patients and roughly 16 patients who later progressed to ophthalmopathy tested prospective prediction of ophthalmopathy. The paper describes TCR Vbeta CDR3 sequencing of around 140 peripheral blood samples, made up of 43 ophthalmopathy patients, 70 to 75 hyperthyroidism patients and 17 progressor patients. TCR V-J signatures able to tell the groups apart were searched for in a discovery cohort of 90 to 100 patients, of whom roughly 42 had Graves' ophthalmopathy and 55 to 60 had stable Graves' hyperthyroidism. After sampling, hyperthyroidism patients received methimazole starting at 30 mg daily, and ophthalmopathy patients received high-dose intravenous methylprednisolone. The 95 to 100 discovery patients were divided at random into training and test sets in a 7:3 ratio.

The TCR beta CDR3 regions were amplified from the RNA transcripts. For the first round of RT-PCR on the TCR CDR3, the HTBI primer set was used together with the Qiagen OneStep RT-PCR kit. The libraries were constructed in a second round of multiplex PCR and then size-selected and purified. Paired-end sequencing of the libraries was performed with 100 bp reads on an Illumina HiSeq2000. Processing in the source paper ran as follows. SOAPnuke was used to process the raw data, with reads discarded if the reads contained adapters or uncalled bases, had a mean Phred below 15, or lacked an exact constant-primer or identifier match. High-quality paired reads were merged using COPE v1.2.5, and each unique nucleotide sequence was defined as a clonotype. Clonotypes were aligned to IMGT TRBV, TRBD and TRBJ reference segments using MiTCR v1.1. The analysis was restricted to V-J combinations with a frequency above 0.0001, which together covered around 99% of the repertoires. A TCS score was defined as the ratio between F50 (clonal expansion) and ExV (chaos), using BLOSUM62-based TCRdist between CDR3 peptides within each V-J. Welch's t-statistics and random forest reduced several hundred V-J features to 13, which were used in a naive Bayes classifier (R e1071). TCRdb passed the public sequencing reads through fastp at Q25 and MiXCR, retaining productive beta sequences. Under each unique CDR3 protein, matching rows form one entry showing the most common genes and DNA. These V and J calls originate from TCRdb's pipeline instead of the authors' own analysis. The sample table lists fewer than 550,000 distinct CDR3 sequences, less than 25% of them with a count of one. 11% of the sample rests with the top ten.

V drops 3 bases and J drops 5 bases, leaving 14 bases in between. Its CDR3 holds 15 amino acids, cysteine through phenylalanine. Solely the CDR3 DNA is kept, with 45 bases framed from the first base. Summary of the overall study and its limitations: No statistical method was used to set the sample size in advance, and investigators knew the group allocation. Ophthalmopathy was separated from stable hyperthyroidism by a 13 V-J signature model, with around 90% sensitivity and 81% to 83% specificity obtained in cross-validation and 80%/75% obtained in testing. In validation, progression to ophthalmopathy was predicted by the model with about 70% sensitivity and 72% to 85% specificity, a median of approximately 6.5 months before onset. Blood samples also contained most of the expanded thyroid clonotypes (frequency above 0.001), which suggests that blood repertoires may reflect thyroid immune responses.

Ophthalmopathy patients had moderately to severely active disease, Clinical Activity Score of at least 3, NOSPECS grade of at least 4, and duration under 3 months. Exclusion was applied to patients with uncontrolled infections, other autoimmune diseases, pregnancy or lactation. Diagnoses were established on the basis of clinical symptoms, serum thyroxine and TRAb, thyroid ultrasound, and orbital computed tomography. Ficoll-Paque density gradient centrifugation was used to isolate PBMCs from under 11 ml of fresh peripheral blood. Total RNA was extracted using Trizol reagent, and RNA quality was assessed on an Agilent 2100 Bioanalyzer. This clonotype was recorded a few times. Its antigen specificity is not known. Base qualities are missing; no much larger clone stands one base away.

This chain is built from TRBV12-3 or TRBV12-4 and TRBJ2-4; the D assignment is uncertain and may be TRBD1 or TRBD2, with 6 bases supporting each. The clonotype was recovered from a woman aged 30 to 39 with Graves' ophthalmopathy. Sequenced input: blood. The bases read TGTGCCAGCAGTTTCTACGGGGGCCCTGAAAACATTCAGTACTTC. Its protein product is CASSFYGGPENIQYF.